This T cell receptor beta chain was retrieved from a study of blood T cell repertoires in COVID-19. Study details: Specimens from acute and convalescent COVID-19 originated in the United States, Italy and Spain.

Repertoires were generated with immunoSEQ multiplex PCR, while TCRdb's copy carries only in-frame clones and drops some. This sample has approximately 300,000 clones, with over 80% found just once. This CDR3 contains 16 residues. The V gene lost 4 bases and the J gene lost 0 bases, with 13 bases spanning the gap. The germline V gene has CDR1 KGHSH and CDR2 LQKENI. V and J are TRBV18 and TRBJ1-3, with D uncertain. This clonotype was obtained from a woman in her forties or fifties with active or convalescent COVID-19. The specimen was peripheral blood. In nucleotides, the CDR3 is TGTGCCAGCTCACGCGCGAAGTTGAGCTCTGGAAACACCATATATTTT. It specifies CASSRAKLSSGNTIYF. The whole variable domain, filled in from reference TRBV18 and TRBJ1-3, reads NAGVMQNPRHLVRRRGQEARLRCSPMKGHSHVYWYRQLPEEGLKFMVYLQKENIIDESGMPKERFSAEFPKEGPSILRIQQVVRGDSAAYFCASSRAKLSSGNTIYFGEGSWLTVV.